The clone carrying this T cell receptor (beta chain) was seen only a few times. What it recognizes is unknown. This sample is part of a study of blood T cells in healthy people across ages. Study observations and caveats: Estimates of total diversity, which came from one million sequenced T cells, were considered to be underestimates.

Through a sample-barcoded 5' primer and a J-beta primer mix, a second PCR was run for 7 to 11 cycles. Each TCR beta cDNA got a 12-nucleotide random molecular identifier. TCRdb analysed the 5' RACE reads with MiXCR anew, one entry per CDR3 protein. The repertoire has 700,000 or so distinct CDR3 sequences, around 43% of them found once; the top ten carry about 32%. Each donor was a healthy Caucasian individual from Russia, aged 6 to 90. Germline assignment: CDR1 SNHLY and CDR2 FYNNEI. This CDR3 has 15 amino acids. J gave up 4 bases and V 7 bases, and 9 bases lay outside the gene matches. The TCR sequence derives from a man at least 80 years old in good health. The sample comprised blood. The V and J genes are TRBV2 and TRBJ2-2; 7 positions agree with TRBD1. CDR3 DNA: TGTGCCAGCAACCTACAGGGGACGGTCACCGGGGAGCTGTTTTTT. It translates to CASNLQGTVTGELFF.